This T cell receptor beta chain was sequenced in a study of Graves' ophthalmopathy and Graves' hyperthyroidism. Amplification of TCR beta CDR3 regions used RNA transcripts. HTBI primers served in a first-round RT-PCR, which a second-round multiplex PCR followed. TCRdb fed the multiplex PCR reads into MiXCR, producing one record per CDR3 protein. This table has some 210,000 distinct CDR3 sequences, 25% to 35% appearing once. The clonotype originates from a man aged 50 to 60 with Graves' ophthalmopathy. Sample: peripheral blood.

CDR3 protein: CAQGTGNQPQHF. Written as DNA, the CDR3 is TGTGCCCAAGGGACGGGTAATCAGCCCCAGCATTTT. This chain links TRBV30 with TRBJ1-5; D may be TRBD1 (5 bases). The germline V and J ends were trimmed by 8 bases and 4 bases, with 12 bases remaining between them. Germline loops: CDR1 GTSNPN, CDR2 SVGIG (reference sequence). The CDR3 sequence is 12 residues long.